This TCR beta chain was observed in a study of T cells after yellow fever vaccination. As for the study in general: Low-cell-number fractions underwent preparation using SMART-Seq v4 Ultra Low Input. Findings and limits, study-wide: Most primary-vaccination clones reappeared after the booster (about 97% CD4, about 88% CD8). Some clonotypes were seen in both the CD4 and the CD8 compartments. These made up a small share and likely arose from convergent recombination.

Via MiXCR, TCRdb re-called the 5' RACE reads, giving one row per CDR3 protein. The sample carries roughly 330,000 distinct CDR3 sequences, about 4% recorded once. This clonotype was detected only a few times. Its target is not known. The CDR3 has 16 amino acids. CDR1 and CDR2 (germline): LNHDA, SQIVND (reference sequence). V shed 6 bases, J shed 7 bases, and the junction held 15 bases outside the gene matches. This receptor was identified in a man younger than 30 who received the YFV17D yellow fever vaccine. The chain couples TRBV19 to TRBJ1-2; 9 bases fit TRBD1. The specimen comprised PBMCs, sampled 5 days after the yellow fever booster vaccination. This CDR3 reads CASRPGPGQGTGGYTF. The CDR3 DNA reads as TGTGCCAGTAGGCCCGGCCCGGGACAGGGTACGGGTGGCTACACCTTC.